The entry that follows covers one TCR beta chain sequence. The antigen is not known. The study ran its PCR with 60 Vbeta and 13 Jbeta primers. Assay used: immunoSEQ multiplex PCR; TCRdb lists only in-frame clones, some missing. This repertoire shows 100,000 to 150,000 clones, about 86% found once; its top ten account for less than 0.75%. The germline V and J ends were trimmed by 0 bases and 8 bases, with 16 bases remaining between them. The CDR3 totals 15 residues. CDR1 is SGHTA and CDR2 is FQGTGA in the germline V gene. This entry comes from a study of cytomegalovirus exposure and HLA in healthy donors. Findings of the study overall: Follow-up analysis later connected one missense variant in DCLRE1C with trimming of TCR beta V- and J-genes.

V and J are TRBV7-3 and TRBJ1-2, with D possibly being TRBD1 (6 bases). This TCR was sampled from a man between 18 and 29 years old in good health and CMV-seronegative. Sequencing was done on a sample of PBMCs. The CDR3 DNA follows: TGTGCCAGCAGCTTAACGCCGGGACACCACTTGGGCTACACCTTC. This gives the protein CASSLTPGHHLGYTF.